A selection of T cell receptor beta chains follows, all from one sample in a study of vaccination effects on CD4 cells after COVID-19. Here immunoSEQ multiplex PCR was the method, and the copy in TCRdb shows in-frame clones only, minus some. The profile shows around 69,000 clones, around two thirds of them singletons. Antigens of these TCRs are unknown. Sequenced here: CD4+ T cells from PBMCs cultured with HCoV-229E spike peptides, sampled after COVID-19 vaccination. Receptors originate from a human donor who received a COVID-19 vaccine. The CDR3 runs from the conserved cysteine through the conserved F or W. D genes are given only for firm matches. A row's size may be missing; if present it is once, few, many or a size class.

D gene: TRBD1; J gene: TRBJ2-2; V gene: TRBV9; clone size: NA; CDR3 DNA: TGTGCCAGCAGCCGGGACAGGGGGCAAACCGGGGAGCTGTTTTTT; CDR3 protein: CASSRDRGQTGELFF
D gene: NA; J gene: TRBJ1-4; V gene: TRBV5-1; clone size: NA; CDR3 DNA: TGCGCCAGCAGCTCCCGCCAGGGCTGGAATGAAAAACTGTTTTTT; CDR3 protein: CASSSRQGWNEKLFF
D gene: NA; J gene: TRBJ1-6; V gene: TRBV7-2; clone size: NA; CDR3 DNA: TGTGCCAGCAGCCTTCTAGGGGACCGAAGTAATTCACCCCTCCACTTT; CDR3 protein: CASSLLGDRSNSPLHF
D gene: TRBD1; J gene: TRBJ1-3; V gene: TRBV28; clone size: few; CDR3 DNA: TGTGCCAGCAGTTGGGGGACAGGGGGAAACACCATATATTTT; CDR3 protein: CASSWGTGGNTIYF
D gene: NA; J gene: TRBJ2-1; V gene: TRBV11-3; clone size: NA; CDR3 DNA: TGTGCCAGCAGCTGGGGGTCCAATGAGCAGTTCTTC; CDR3 protein: CASSWGSNEQFF
D gene: NA; J gene: TRBJ2-3; V gene: TRBV5-1; clone size: NA; CDR3 DNA: TGCGCCAGCAGCCCTTCCGGGCCGGAAACAGATACGCAGTATTTT; CDR3 protein: CASSPSGPETDTQYF
D gene: NA; J gene: TRBJ1-5; V gene: TRBV18; clone size: NA; CDR3 DNA: TGTGCCAGCTCTCGGGACAATCAGCCCCAGCATTTT; CDR3 protein: CASSRDNQPQHF
D gene: NA; J gene: TRBJ2-1; V gene: TRBV18; clone size: NA; CDR3 DNA: TGTGCCAGCTCGCAGGGAGCCCACAATGAGCAGTTCTTC; CDR3 protein: CASSQGAHNEQFF
D gene: TRBD1; J gene: TRBJ1-1; V gene: TRBV2; clone size: once; CDR3 DNA: TGTGCCAGCAGTGTTGCGAGACAGGGGGCTGAAGCTTTCTTT; CDR3 protein: CASSVARQGAEAFF
D gene: NA; J gene: TRBJ1-1; V gene: TRBV7-2; clone size: NA; CDR3 DNA: TGTGCCAGCAGCTTCAATAGGGACACTGAAGCTTTCTTT; CDR3 protein: CASSFNRDTEAFF
D gene: TRBD1; J gene: TRBJ1-5; V gene: TRBV6-5; clone size: NA; CDR3 DNA: TGTGCCAGCCGCCGGGACAGGGGGATTGGTCAGCCCCAGCATTTT; CDR3 protein: CASRRDRGIGQPQHF
D gene: NA; J gene: TRBJ1-6; V gene: TRBV5-1; clone size: NA; CDR3 DNA: TGCGCCAGCAGCGCACAGGGTAAAATGCGGAATTCACCCCTCCACTTT; CDR3 protein: CASSAQGKMRNSPLHF
D gene: TRBD2; J gene: TRBJ2-1; V gene: TRBV10-3; clone size: NA; CDR3 DNA: TGTGCCATCAAAGGAACTAGCGAGACGGGGTACAATGAGCAGTTCTTC; CDR3 protein: CAIKGTSETGYNEQFF
D gene: TRBD2; J gene: TRBJ2-2; V gene: TRBV13; clone size: once; CDR3 DNA: TGTGCCAGCAGCTCGAGCGGGGGGGCCCCAAACACCGGGGAGCTGTTTTTT; CDR3 protein: CASSSSGGAPNTGELFF
D gene: NA; J gene: TRBJ1-2; V gene: TRBV12-3/TRBV12-4; clone size: NA; CDR3 DNA: TGTGCCAGCAGTTTAGCAGGGTTTTATGGCTACACCTTC; CDR3 protein: CASSLAGFYGYTF
D gene: NA; J gene: TRBJ2-5; V gene: TRBV7-2; clone size: NA; CDR3 DNA: TGTGCCAGCAGCTTAAGGGTGGCGGAGACCCAGTACTTC; CDR3 protein: CASSLRVAETQYF
D gene: NA; J gene: TRBJ1-2; V gene: TRBV10-3; clone size: few; CDR3 DNA: TGTGCCAGCGTTATAGGGGAGGGCGTCGGCTACACCTTC; CDR3 protein: CASVIGEGVGYTF
D gene: NA; J gene: TRBJ2-5; V gene: TRBV19; clone size: NA; CDR3 DNA: TGTGCCAGTAGTCCTTGGGGGGCCGAAGAGACCCAGTACTTC; CDR3 protein: CASSPWGAEETQYF
D gene: NA; J gene: TRBJ1-1; V gene: TRBV4-2; clone size: NA; CDR3 DNA: TGTGCCAGCAGCACAGCCGGGGGCGGGGGCACTGAAGCTTTCTTT; CDR3 protein: CASSTAGGGGTEAFF
D gene: NA; J gene: TRBJ1-2; V gene: TRBV5-1; clone size: few; CDR3 DNA: TGCGCCAGCAGCCCTGTAGAGGGGGACCTCTATGGCTACACCTTC; CDR3 protein: CASSPVEGDLYGYTF
D gene: TRBD1; J gene: TRBJ1-1; V gene: TRBV6-2/TRBV6-3; clone size: NA; CDR3 DNA: TGTGCCAGCAGTTACTCAGGGGGCTCTTTGAACACTGAAGCTTTCTTT; CDR3 protein: CASSYSGGSLNTEAFF
D gene: NA; J gene: TRBJ1-1; V gene: TRBV9; clone size: NA; CDR3 DNA: TGTGCCAGCAGCGTAGCACAGGGCTCGAACACTGAAGCTTTCTTT; CDR3 protein: CASSVAQGSNTEAFF
D gene: NA; J gene: TRBJ2-5; V gene: TRBV7-2; clone size: NA; CDR3 DNA: TGTGCCAGCAGCTCATACGCACAAGAGACCCAGTACTTC; CDR3 protein: CASSSYAQETQYF
D gene: NA; J gene: TRBJ1-5; V gene: TRBV19; clone size: once; CDR3 DNA: TGTGCCAGTAGTATAGTCAGTCGGGGGGGGAGGGGGAATAGCAATCAGCCCCAGCATTTT; CDR3 protein: CASSIVSRGGRGNSNQPQHF
D gene: NA; J gene: TRBJ1-5; V gene: TRBV28; clone size: NA; CDR3 DNA: TGTGCCAGCAGTTTAGGGCGGAACAATCAGCCCCAGCATTTT; CDR3 protein: CASSLGRNNQPQHF
D gene: NA; J gene: TRBJ1-1; V gene: TRBV18; clone size: NA; CDR3 DNA: TGTGCCAGCTCAGAGTCAGGGAACACTGAAGCTTTCTTT; CDR3 protein: CASSESGNTEAFF
D gene: NA; J gene: TRBJ1-2; V gene: TRBV6-2/TRBV6-3; clone size: NA; CDR3 DNA: TGTGCCAGCAGTTACCGGGGGGATGGCTACACCTTC; CDR3 protein: CASSYRGDGYTF
D gene: NA; J gene: TRBJ1-6; V gene: TRBV6-5; clone size: once; CDR3 DNA: TGTGCCAGCAAAATTAGCTCCTATAATTCACCCCTCCACTTT; CDR3 protein: CASKISSYNSPLHF
D gene: NA; J gene: TRBJ2-2; V gene: TRBV5-1; clone size: NA; CDR3 DNA: TGCGCCAGCAGCCGTAGAGGGGACGGGGAGCTGTTTTTT; CDR3 protein: CASSRRGDGELFF
D gene: NA; J gene: TRBJ2-6; V gene: TRBV7-9; clone size: NA; CDR3 DNA: TGTGCCAGCAGCTTTCAAGGGGCTGGGGCCAACGTCCTGACTTTC; CDR3 protein: CASSFQGAGANVLTF
D gene: NA; J gene: TRBJ1-6; V gene: TRBV5-8; clone size: NA; CDR3 DNA: TGTGCCAGCAGCTTCGAAGGGACACCCCTCCACTTT; CDR3 protein: CASSFEGTPLHF
D gene: NA; J gene: TRBJ1-4; V gene: TRBV19; clone size: NA; CDR3 DNA: TGTGCCAGTAGGTCTATAGGGTCCGGGGAAAAACTGTTTTTT; CDR3 protein: CASRSIGSGEKLFF
D gene: NA; J gene: TRBJ2-3; V gene: TRBV4-1; clone size: NA; CDR3 DNA: TGCGCCAGCAGCCAAGAAGGGACACGCAGTGGGGATACGCAGTATTTT; CDR3 protein: CASSQEGTRSGDTQYF
D gene: NA; J gene: TRBJ2-2; V gene: TRBV5-1; clone size: once; CDR3 DNA: TGCGCCAGCGCTGACATCGGGGGATCCGGGGAGCTGTTTTTT; CDR3 protein: CASADIGGSGELFF
D gene: TRBD2; J gene: TRBJ2-5; V gene: TRBV6-6; clone size: NA; CDR3 DNA: TGTGCCAGCAGTCCTCGGGGTAGCGGGGGGTCCATCCAAGAGACCCAGTACTTC; CDR3 protein: CASSPRGSGGSIQETQYF
D gene: NA; J gene: TRBJ2-3; V gene: TRBV7-9; clone size: NA; CDR3 DNA: TGTGCCAGCAGGCCGGTCACAGATACGCAGTATTTT; CDR3 protein: CASRPVTDTQYF
D gene: NA; J gene: TRBJ1-5; V gene: TRBV3-1/TRBV3-2; clone size: NA; CDR3 DNA: TGTGCCAGCAGCCCCCGGCGTTCGGGGCAGCCCCAGCATTTT; CDR3 protein: CASSPRRSGQPQHF
D gene: TRBD1; J gene: TRBJ2-1; V gene: TRBV28; clone size: NA; CDR3 DNA: TGTGCCAGCAGCGCACCGGGACAGGGTTACAATGAGCAGTTCTTC; CDR3 protein: CASSAPGQGYNEQFF
D gene: NA; J gene: TRBJ1-1; V gene: TRBV7-9; clone size: NA; CDR3 DNA: TGTGCCAGCAGCTTAATTGCGGGACGGGGGAACACTGAAGCTTTCTTT; CDR3 protein: CASSLIAGRGNTEAFF
D gene: NA; J gene: TRBJ1-2; V gene: TRBV5-1; clone size: few; CDR3 DNA: TGCGCCAGCAGCTTGGTCGGCAGCGACTATGGCTACACCTTC; CDR3 protein: CASSLVGSDYGYTF
D gene: NA; J gene: TRBJ1-6; V gene: TRBV6-1; clone size: NA; CDR3 DNA: TGTGCCAGCAGTGACCCAAGGGGCCCTCTGGCTGGGTCACCCCTCCACTTT; CDR3 protein: CASSDPRGPLAGSPLHF
D gene: TRBD2; J gene: TRBJ2-3; V gene: TRBV27; clone size: few; CDR3 DNA: TGTGCCAGCAGTTTACTTCGCGGGGGGCCCAACACAGATACGCAGTATTTT; CDR3 protein: CASSLLRGGPNTDTQYF
D gene: NA; J gene: TRBJ2-2; V gene: TRBV6-6; clone size: NA; CDR3 DNA: TGTGCCAGCATGTCCCCCCGCGGGGTAACCGGGGAGCTGTTTTTT; CDR3 protein: CASMSPRGVTGELFF
D gene: TRBD2; J gene: TRBJ2-1; V gene: TRBV24-1; clone size: NA; CDR3 DNA: TGTGCCACCAGTGATTCCGGGGGGAGGGCTCATGAGCAGTTCTTC; CDR3 protein: CATSDSGGRAHEQFF
D gene: TRBD1; J gene: TRBJ2-5; V gene: TRBV2; clone size: NA; CDR3 DNA: TGTGCCAGCAGTGTGACAGGGTATTGGCGAGAGACCCAGTACTTC; CDR3 protein: CASSVTGYWRETQYF
D gene: NA; J gene: TRBJ1-6; V gene: TRBV2; clone size: NA; CDR3 DNA: TGTGCCAGCAGGGGTTCCTTTTATAATTCACCCCTCCACTTT; CDR3 protein: CASRGSFYNSPLHF
D gene: NA; J gene: TRBJ2-5; V gene: TRBV5-1; clone size: NA; CDR3 DNA: TGCGCCAGCAGCATAGACACATCCCAAGAGACCCAGTACTTC; CDR3 protein: CASSIDTSQETQYF
D gene: NA; J gene: TRBJ2-3; V gene: TRBV5-4; clone size: NA; CDR3 DNA: TGTGCCAGCAGCTTGGGGGCCAATACGCAGTATTTT; CDR3 protein: CASSLGANTQYF
D gene: TRBD1; J gene: TRBJ1-1; V gene: TRBV6-4; clone size: NA; CDR3 DNA: TGTGCCAGCAAGGCACAGGGGATGGGGAACACTGAAGCTTTCTTT; CDR3 protein: CASKAQGMGNTEAFF
D gene: NA; J gene: TRBJ1-5; V gene: TRBV2; clone size: NA; CDR3 DNA: TGTGCCAGCAGAGGGGACTTCAATCAGCCCCAGCATTTT; CDR3 protein: CASRGDFNQPQHF
D gene: NA; J gene: TRBJ2-1; V gene: TRBV24-1; clone size: NA; CDR3 DNA: TGTGCCACCAGTGATTTCGATGAGCAGTTCTTC; CDR3 protein: CATSDFDEQFF
D gene: NA; J gene: TRBJ1-2; V gene: TRBV11-2; clone size: NA; CDR3 DNA: TGTGCCAGCAGCTTGAGGGGACTACGCGAGGGCTACACCTTC; CDR3 protein: CASSLRGLREGYTF